This T cell receptor (beta chain) was recovered during a study of regulatory T cells in long-lasting Graves disease. Study-level findings and limits: Samples came from peripheral blood alone, without thyroid tissue.

Construction of the TCR beta libraries employed iRepertoire HTBI primers in conjunction with Arm-PCR of CDR3 regions. TCRdb processed the multiplex PCR reads anew with MiXCR; each CDR3 protein has one entry. The sample records roughly 560,000 distinct CDR3 sequences, around 12% being singletons. In this sample, this clonotype turned up many times. Its antigen is unidentified. This CDR3 is 18 amino acids long. V shed 0 bases and J shed 7 bases, with 21 bases lying between them. Germline CDR1 reads LGHNA; CDR2 reads YNFKEQ. Specified time point: newly diagnosed GD, antithyroid drugs for less than 3 months. The authors made the TCR library using RNA they extracted from PBMCs. Patients with Graves' disease were diagnosed by American Thyroid Association guidelines. A further study also used this sample, focusing on T cells in Graves' hyperthyroidism and ophthalmopathy. As that report states: It was a median about 7.1 months before onset that the model predicted ophthalmopathy.

The sequence derives from a woman in her twenties or thirties with Graves disease. The V gene is TRBV4-2, the J gene TRBJ1-4, with D perhaps TRBD1 (5 bases). This sample comprised peripheral blood mononuclear cells (PBMCs), obtained at new diagnosis, from a patient treated with antithyroid drugs. CDR3 bases: TGTGCCAGCAGCCAAGATGTCGCGGCCCGCCAGGGAGTTGAAAAACTGTTTTTT. It translates to CASSQDVAARQGVEKLFF.